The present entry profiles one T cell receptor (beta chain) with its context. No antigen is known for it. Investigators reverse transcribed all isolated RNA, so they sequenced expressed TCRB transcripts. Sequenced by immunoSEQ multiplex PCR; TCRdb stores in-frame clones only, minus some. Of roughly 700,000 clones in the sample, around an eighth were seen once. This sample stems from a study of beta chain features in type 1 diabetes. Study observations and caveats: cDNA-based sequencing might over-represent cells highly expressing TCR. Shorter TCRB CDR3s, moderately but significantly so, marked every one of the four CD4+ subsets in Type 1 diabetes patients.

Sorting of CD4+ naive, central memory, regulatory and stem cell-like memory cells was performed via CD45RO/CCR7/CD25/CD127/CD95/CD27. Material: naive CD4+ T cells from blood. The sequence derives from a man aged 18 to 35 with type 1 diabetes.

CDR3 loop: CASSLGRGVTYEQYF. The CDR3 bases are TGTGCCAGCAGCTTAGGTAGGGGGGTCACCTACGAGCAGTACTTC. The chain has TRBV7-2 and TRBJ2-7, with D perhaps assigned TRBD1 or TRBD2 (6 bases each). The CDR3 contains 15 residues. Trimming took 1 base from V and 2 from J, leaving 12 bases between them. CDR1 SGHTA and CDR2 FQGNSA come from the germline V gene.